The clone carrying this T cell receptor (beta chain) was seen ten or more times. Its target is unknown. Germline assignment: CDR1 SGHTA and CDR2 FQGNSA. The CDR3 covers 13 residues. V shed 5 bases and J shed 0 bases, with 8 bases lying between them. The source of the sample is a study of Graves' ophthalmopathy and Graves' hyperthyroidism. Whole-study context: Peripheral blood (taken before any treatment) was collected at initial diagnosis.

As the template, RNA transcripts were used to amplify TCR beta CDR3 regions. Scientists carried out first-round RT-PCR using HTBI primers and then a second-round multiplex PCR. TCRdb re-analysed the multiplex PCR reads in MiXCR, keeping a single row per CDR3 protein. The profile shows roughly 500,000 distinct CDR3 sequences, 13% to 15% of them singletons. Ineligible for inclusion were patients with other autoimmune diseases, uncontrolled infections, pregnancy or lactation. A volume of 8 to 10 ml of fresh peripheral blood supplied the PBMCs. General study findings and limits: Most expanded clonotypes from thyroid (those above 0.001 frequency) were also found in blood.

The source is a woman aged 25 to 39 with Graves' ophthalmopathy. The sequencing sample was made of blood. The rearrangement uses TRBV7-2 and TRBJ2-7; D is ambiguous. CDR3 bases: TGTGCCAGCAGCCAAAGACGCTCCTACGAGCAGTACTTC. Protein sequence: CASSQRRSYEQYF.